This is a list of T cell receptor beta chains from one sample in a study of blood T cell repertoires in COVID-19. Some clones are missing from TCRdb's copy, which holds only in-frame ones; the method was immunoSEQ multiplex PCR. Altogether fewer than 200,000 clones are present, approximately 85% being singletons, with the ten largest covering over 5%. Sequences were obtained from peripheral blood. These receptors all come from a woman between 45 and 65 years old with COVID-19, enrolled during active disease. CDR3s include the opening cysteine and the closing phenylalanine or tryptophan. The order of the fields is clone size, J gene, D gene, V gene, CDR3 protein, CDR3 DNA. A D gene is named only where the DNA matches it firmly. Size is omitted from some rows. Given values are once, few, many or a class for expanded clones.

abundance: -
j_gene: TRBJ2-5
d_gene: -
v_gene: TRBV5-4
CDR3aa: CASSLISQETQYF
CDR3nt: TGTGCCAGCAGCTTGATCAGTCAAGAGACCCAGTACTTC

abundance: -
j_gene: TRBJ2-1
d_gene: TRBD2
v_gene: TRBV7-8
CDR3aa: CASSLVPAGVYNEQFF
CDR3nt: TGTGCCAGCAGCTTAGTCCCAGCGGGGGTCTACAATGAGCAGTTCTTC

abundance: -
j_gene: TRBJ2-6
d_gene: TRBD1
v_gene: TRBV28
CDR3aa: CASSFRTGLGSGANVLTF
CDR3nt: TGTGCCAGCAGTTTCCGGACAGGGCTAGGGTCTGGGGCCAACGTCCTGACTTTC

abundance: -
j_gene: TRBJ1-2
d_gene: -
v_gene: TRBV4-1
CDR3aa: CASSQDSKTYGYTF
CDR3nt: TGCGCCAGCAGCCAGGACAGCAAGACCTATGGCTACACCTTC

abundance: -
j_gene: TRBJ2-7
d_gene: TRBD1
v_gene: TRBV4-1
CDR3aa: CASSYRTGVEYEQYF
CDR3nt: TGCGCCAGCAGCTATAGGACAGGGGTAGAGTACGAGCAGTACTTC

abundance: -
j_gene: TRBJ1-4
d_gene: TRBD1
v_gene: TRBV30
CDR3aa: CAWNQGASNEKLFF
CDR3nt: TGTGCCTGGAATCAGGGGGCCTCTAATGAAAAACTGTTTTTT

abundance: -
j_gene: TRBJ2-1
d_gene: TRBD1
v_gene: TRBV6-2/TRBV6-3
CDR3aa: CASSKTGGSYNEQFF
CDR3nt: TGTGCCAGCAGCAAGACAGGGGGCTCCTACAATGAGCAGTTCTTC

abundance: -
j_gene: TRBJ2-5
d_gene: -
v_gene: TRBV7-8
CDR3aa: CASSLASQGETQYF
CDR3nt: TGTGCCAGCAGCTTAGCGTCTCAGGGGGAGACCCAGTACTTC

abundance: once
j_gene: TRBJ1-6
d_gene: TRBD1
v_gene: TRBV6-5
CDR3aa: CASSYSWGQGDSPLHF
CDR3nt: TGTGCCAGCAGTTACTCGTGGGGACAGGGAGATTCACCCCTCCACTTT

abundance: -
j_gene: TRBJ1-6
d_gene: TRBD1
v_gene: TRBV7-9
CDR3aa: CASSHQTGPVYSPLHF
CDR3nt: TGTGCCAGCAGCCATCAGACAGGGCCTGTATATTCACCCCTCCACTTT

abundance: -
j_gene: TRBJ2-7
d_gene: -
v_gene: TRBV7-9
CDR3aa: CASSQTTGVYYEQYF
CDR3nt: TGTGCCAGCAGCCAGACGACAGGAGTATACTACGAGCAGTACTTC

abundance: -
j_gene: TRBJ1-2
d_gene: -
v_gene: TRBV12-3/TRBV12-4
CDR3aa: CASSFSPGGGYTF
CDR3nt: TGTGCCAGCAGTTTCTCTCCCGGGGGTGGCTACACCTTC

abundance: -
j_gene: TRBJ1-5
d_gene: -
v_gene: TRBV27
CDR3aa: CASSEGEGNQPQHF
CDR3nt: TGTGCCAGCAGTGAGGGGGAGGGGAATCAGCCCCAGCATTTT

abundance: -
j_gene: TRBJ2-3
d_gene: TRBD2
v_gene: TRBV5-1
CDR3aa: CASSLTGTTSTDTQYF
CDR3nt: TGCGCCAGCAGCTTGACCGGGACTACTAGCACAGATACGCAGTATTTT

abundance: -
j_gene: TRBJ2-7
d_gene: -
v_gene: TRBV11-2
CDR3aa: CASSLELGSYEQYF
CDR3nt: TGTGCCAGCAGCCTAGAACTAGGCTCCTACGAGCAGTACTTC

abundance: -
j_gene: TRBJ2-3
d_gene: TRBD1
v_gene: TRBV11-3
CDR3aa: CASSLENSGQGTDTQYF
CDR3nt: TGTGCCAGCAGCTTAGAGAACTCGGGACAGGGAACAGATACGCAGTATTTT

abundance: -
j_gene: TRBJ1-1
d_gene: -
v_gene: TRBV18
CDR3aa: CASSDKQERTEAFF
CDR3nt: TGTGCCAGCTCAGACAAACAGGAAAGGACTGAAGCTTTCTTT

abundance: -
j_gene: TRBJ2-1
d_gene: TRBD2
v_gene: TRBV6-1
CDR3aa: CASSDIAGGYNEQFF
CDR3nt: TGTGCCAGCAGTGACATAGCGGGGGGGTACAATGAGCAGTTCTTC

abundance: -
j_gene: TRBJ2-1
d_gene: TRBD2
v_gene: TRBV11-3
CDR3aa: CASSLSGGPSYNEQFF
CDR3nt: TGTGCCAGCAGTTTATCGGGGGGGCCGTCCTACAATGAGCAGTTCTTC

abundance: -
j_gene: TRBJ2-3
d_gene: -
v_gene: TRBV7-2
CDR3aa: CASSSTNTDTQYF
CDR3nt: TGTGCCAGCAGTTCGACAAACACAGATACGCAGTATTTT

abundance: -
j_gene: TRBJ2-1
d_gene: -
v_gene: TRBV6-5
CDR3aa: CASSYSARTYNEQFF
CDR3nt: TGTGCCAGCAGTTACTCGGCTAGGACCTACAATGAGCAGTTCTTC

abundance: -
j_gene: TRBJ1-4
d_gene: TRBD1
v_gene: TRBV10-1
CDR3aa: CASSSGGSTNEKLFF
CDR3nt: TGCGCCAGCAGTTCAGGGGGCTCTACTAATGAAAAACTGTTTTTT